A single sample gave rise to the 16 T cell receptor beta chains below, sequenced in a study of blood T cell repertoires in COVID-19. Repertoires were generated with immunoSEQ multiplex PCR, while TCRdb's copy carries only in-frame clones and drops some. The table shows some 210,000 clones, with around 91% occurring only once. The sample was peripheral blood. All receptors come from a woman in her forties with acute or convalescent COVID-19.

This chain's CDR3 is CASSARGQETQYF. The CDR3 region has the DNA TGTGCCAGCAGCGCGCGGGGACAAGAGACCCAGTACTTC. The chain recombines TRBV5-4 with TRBJ2-5, with a possible D match to TRBD2 (6 bases). The ends were cut back, 4 bases at V and 2 bases at J, with 9 bases in the middle. The CDR3 length is 13 residues. Germline V gene lookup returns CDR1 SGHNT and CDR2 YYREEE (reference sequence). The full variable domain, in which reference TRBV5-4 and TRBJ2-5 provide the parts outside the CDR3, is ETGVTQSPTHLIKTRGQQVTLRCSSQSGHNTVSWYQQALGQGPQFIFQYYREEENGRGNFPPRFSGLQFPNYSSELNVNALELDDSALYLCASSARGQETQYFGPGTRLLVL.

This chain uses TRBV19 with TRBJ1-1; D is perhaps TRBD1 (6 bases). Germline CDR1 reads LNHDA; CDR2 reads SQIVND (reference sequence). The CDR3 has 13 amino acids. V was trimmed by 5 bases and J by 5 bases, leaving 12 bases between them. The CDR3 here is CASSVYRETEAFF. As DNA, the CDR3 is TGTGCCAGTAGTGTTTACAGGGAAACTGAAGCTTTCTTT.

This rearrangement joins TRBV3-1 (or the pseudogene TRBV3-2) to TRBJ2-7; 10 nucleotides align to TRBD1. The J segment lost 5 bases and the V segment lost 4 bases, leaving 8 bases of the junction unmatched. The germline V gene has CDR1 LGHDT and CDR2 YNNKEL (reference sequence). This CDR3 comprises 15 residues. The DNA of the CDR3 is TGTGCCAGCAGCCGTGCGGGACAGGGGTTAGACGAGCAGTACGTC. Translated, it gives CASSRAGQGLDEQYV.

In this sample, this clone turned up a few times. This sequence joins TRBV6-6 and TRBJ1-1; no definite D call. The CDR3 contains 13 residues. CDR1 and CDR2 (germline): MNHNY, SVGAGI (reference sequence). Trimming pared 0 bases from V and 5 bases from J, leaving 7 bases between. CDR3 sequence (DNA): TGTGCCAGCAGTTACTCGCGGGGAACTGAAGCTTTCTTT. Its protein is CASSYSRGTEAFF.

This clone occurred once. This sequence joins TRBV12-5 and TRBJ2-1, with 13 bases that match TRBD2. Germline trimming cut 1 base from V and 0 bases from J; bases unmatched to any gene: 6. This CDR3 spans 19 amino acids. Germline V gene sequence: CDR1 LGHNT, CDR2 FRNRAP. The CDR3 region has the DNA TGTGCTAGTGGTTTGGAGGGACTAGCGGGGACGAGCTCCTACAATGAGCAGTTCTTC. It yields the protein CASGLEGLAGTSSYNEQFF.

The chain couples TRBV18 to TRBJ1-4; a weak D match, TRBD1 (6 bases). The ends were cut back, 2 bases at V and 5 bases at J, with 9 bases in the middle. There are 14 residues in the CDR3. Per the germline V gene, CDR1 is KGHSH and CDR2 is LQKENI. DNA for the CDR3: TGTGCCAGCTCACCAGGGGGCCTGAATGAAAAACTGTTTTTT. This encodes CASSPGGLNEKLFF. Drawing the rest from reference TRBV18 and TRBJ1-4, the complete variable domain is NAGVMQNPRHLVRRRGQEARLRCSPMKGHSHVYWYRQLPEEGLKFMVYLQKENIIDESGMPKERFSAEFPKEGPSILRIQQVVRGDSAAYFCASSPGGLNEKLFFGSGTQLSVL.

The CDR3 reads CASSLMRDTEAFF. CDR3 nucleotide sequence: TGTGCCAGCAGTTTAATGAGGGACACTGAAGCTTTCTTT. The chain couples TRBV27 to TRBJ1-1; D remains ambiguous. V was pared by 2 bases and J by 3 bases, with 7 bases between. The CDR3 has 13 amino acids. Germline V gene lookup returns CDR1 MNHEY and CDR2 SMNVEV (reference sequence).

The rearrangement uses TRBV3-1 (or the pseudogene TRBV3-2) and TRBJ1-2, with D unclear. Trimming shortened V by 1 base and J by 3 bases, and 15 bases separated the two germline ends. Germline-derived CDR1 and CDR2 are LGHDT and YNNKEL (reference sequence). The CDR3 covers 16 residues. CDR3 bases: TGTGCCAGCAGCCAAGTCTACATGGGCAACTACTATGGCTACACCTTC. Translated, it gives CASSQVYMGNYYGYTF.

The chain links TRBV27 to TRBJ2-2, with D unresolved. The V gene lost 4 bases and the J gene lost 0 bases, with 15 bases spanning the gap. Looked up from germline, CDR1 is MNHEY and CDR2 is SMNVEV (reference sequence). The CDR3 is 17 amino acids. The CDR3 coding sequence is TGTGCCAGCAGTTCTATATATATTCACTCGAACACCGGGGAGCTGTTTTTT. Translating gives CASSSIYIHSNTGELFF.

A word on this clone: The same CDR3 also results from other DNA sequences found in this sample. The chain links TRBV12-3 or TRBV12-4 to TRBJ1-1, with D uncertain. V gave up 3 bases and J gave up 5 bases, with 7 bases separating them. This CDR3 has 12 residues. The CDR3 coding sequence is TGTGCCAGCAGTTTGGCCGGGACTGAAGCTTTCTTT. Its protein is CASSLAGTEAFF.

The V gene is TRBV27, the J gene TRBJ1-2; 10 nucleotides match TRBD1. CDR1 and CDR2 (germline): MNHEY, SMNVEV (reference sequence). The trim removed 6 bases at V and 7 bases at J, leaving 8 bases unmatched. The CDR3 consists of 14 residues. The CDR3 is CASRSSGQGGGYTF. CDR3 nucleotide sequence: TGTGCCAGCAGGAGTTCTGGACAGGGGGGTGGCTACACCTTC.

The chain carries TRBV19 and TRBJ2-2; TRBD2 is a possible D gene (6 bases). Germline V lookup: CDR1 LNHDA, CDR2 SQIVND (reference sequence). The CDR3 sequence is 16 residues long. V lost 6 bases, J lost 5 bases, and 19 bases lay in between. The CDR3 sequence: CASSGGPDRRTGELFF. The DNA for the CDR3 is TGTGCCAGTAGCGGAGGGCCCGACCGGAGAACCGGGGAGCTGTTTTTT.

V and J are TRBV18 and TRBJ2-1; 8 bases agree with TRBD2. Per the germline V gene, CDR1 is KGHSH and CDR2 is LQKENI. Trimming took 6 bases from V and 6 from J; bases not matched to a gene: 1. This CDR3 contains 12 residues. CDR3 in DNA: TGTGCCAGCTCCCGGGGGGGCAATGAGCAGTTCTTC. This translates into CASSRGGNEQFF.

Here the CDR3 reads CASSYSGQGGYGYTF. The CDR3 DNA reads TGTGCCAGCAGCTATAGTGGACAGGGTGGCTATGGCTACACCTTC. The chain couples TRBV9 to TRBJ1-2; TRBD1 aligns across 8 bases. With 4 bases clipped from V and 4 bases from J, the junction kept 9 bases outside the gene matches. Germline CDR1 reads SGDLS; CDR2 reads YYNGEE. The CDR3 length is 15 residues.

The V and J genes are TRBV12-5 and TRBJ1-6, with a weak D call TRBD1 (6 bases). The germline V gene encodes CDR1 LGHNT and CDR2 FRNRAP. This CDR3 is built from 15 residues. The V end was cut by 5 bases, the J end by 8 bases, with 16 bases between. The CDR3 sequence is CASGLHKGGDSPLHF. CDR3 nucleotides: TGTGCTAGTGGTCTCCACAAGGGGGGGGATTCACCCCTCCACTTT.

The J gene is TRBJ1-3, the V gene TRBV18; D unresolved. Germline V gene data show CDR1 as KGHSH and CDR2 as LQKENI. CDR3 size: 12 residues. Deletions cut 3 bases from V and 7 bases from J, with 7 bases between. The CDR3 region is CASSPAGNTIYF. The CDR3 DNA is TGTGCCAGCTCACCGGCGGGGAACACCATATATTTT.